This TCR beta chain came from a study of early T cells in non-severe SARS-CoV-2 infection. Study-wide context: Sequencing was performed on bulk RNA from unsorted whole blood, leaving chains unpaired. Findings and limits, study-wide: Lookups in VDJdb leaned toward anti-spike CD8 responses and missed private and CD4 specificities.

Individual cDNA molecules received unique molecular identifiers during library preparation. MiXCR was run by TCRdb on the 5' RACE reads, yielding one entry per CDR3 protein. The profile shows tens of thousands of distinct CDR3 sequences, less than 15% of them singletons. This clonotype was counted between two and nine times. As yet, its antigen is unknown. The sample was whole blood. This TCR was sampled from an adult who was a healthcare worker with PCR-confirmed SARS-CoV-2 infection or an uninfected control (not recorded which).

The CDR3 sequence: CASSSPLSPLHF. As DNA, the CDR3 is TGTGCCAGCAGCTCCCCTTTGTCACCCCTCCACTTT. The chain uses TRBV7-2 and TRBJ1-6; no firm D call. The CDR3 has 12 residues. Germline CDR1 SGHTA, CDR2 FQGNSA. V was clipped by 4 bases and J by 10 bases, with 8 bases between them.